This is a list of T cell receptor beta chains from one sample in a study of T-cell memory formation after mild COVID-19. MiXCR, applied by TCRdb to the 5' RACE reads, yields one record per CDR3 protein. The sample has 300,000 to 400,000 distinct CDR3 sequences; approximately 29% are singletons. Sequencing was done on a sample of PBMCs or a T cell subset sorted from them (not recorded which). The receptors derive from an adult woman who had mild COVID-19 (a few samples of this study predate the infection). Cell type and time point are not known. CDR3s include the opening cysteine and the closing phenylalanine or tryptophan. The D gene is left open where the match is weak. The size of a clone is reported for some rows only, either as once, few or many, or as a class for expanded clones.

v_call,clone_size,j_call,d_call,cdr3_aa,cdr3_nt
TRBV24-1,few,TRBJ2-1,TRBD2,CATSDSLAGEVNEQFF,TGTGCCACCAGTGACTCACTAGCGGGAGAAGTCAATGAGCAGTTCTTC
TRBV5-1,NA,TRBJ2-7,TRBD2,CASSLAEETSEYF,TGCGCCAGCAGCTTGGCCGAAGAAACTAGCGAGTACTTC
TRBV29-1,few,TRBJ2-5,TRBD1,CSVIRDRGLIETQYF,TGCAGCGTCATCCGGGACAGGGGGCTTATCGAGACCCAGTACTTC
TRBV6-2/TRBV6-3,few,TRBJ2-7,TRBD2,CASSRLAGGAYEQYF,TGTGCCAGCAGCCGCCTAGCGGGAGGGGCCTACGAGCAGTACTTC
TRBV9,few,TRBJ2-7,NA,CASSVGPVDYEQYF,TGTGCCAGCAGCGTAGGGCCAGTAGACTACGAGCAGTACTTC
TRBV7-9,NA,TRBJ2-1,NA,CASSLRRDPRTF,TGTGCCAGCAGCTTAAGGCGGGACCCGAGGACCTTC
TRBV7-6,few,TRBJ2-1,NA,CASSLEIWGVSSYNEQFF,TGTGCCAGCAGCTTAGAGATCTGGGGGGTTAGCTCCTACAATGAGCAGTTCTTC
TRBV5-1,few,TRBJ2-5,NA,CASSLGPEETQYF,TGCGCCAGCAGCTTGGGGCCGGAGGAGACCCAGTACTTC
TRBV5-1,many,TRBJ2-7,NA,CASSLDYEQYF,TGTGCCAGCAGCTTAGACTACGAGCAGTACTTC
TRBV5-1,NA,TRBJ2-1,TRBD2,CASSWGLATDNEQFF,TGCGCCAGCAGCTGGGGACTAGCTACAGACAATGAGCAGTTCTTC
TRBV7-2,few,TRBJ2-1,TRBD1,CASRSQGASYNEQFF,TGTGCCAGCAGGTCTCAGGGGGCCTCCTACAATGAGCAGTTCTTC
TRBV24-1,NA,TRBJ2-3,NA,CATSDPLGRGPTDTQYF,TGTGCCACCAGTGATCCCCTCGGGCGGGGGCCCACAGATACGCAGTATTTT
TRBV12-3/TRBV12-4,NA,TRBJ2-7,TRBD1,CASSLGTVRPYEQYF,TGTGCCAGCAGTTTGGGGACAGTTAGGCCCTACGAGCAGTACTTC
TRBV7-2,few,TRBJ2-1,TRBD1,CASSPYRGNEQFF,TGTGCCAGCAGCCCCTACAGGGGCAATGAGCAGTTCTTC
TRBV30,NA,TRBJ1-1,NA,CAWSVGRPRGWTEAFF,TGTGCCTGGAGTGTGGGGAGGCCCAGGGGATGGACTGAAGCTTTCTTT
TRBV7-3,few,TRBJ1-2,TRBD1,CASSLGQGEYGYTF,TGTGCCAGCAGCTTGGGACAGGGGGAATATGGCTACACCTTC
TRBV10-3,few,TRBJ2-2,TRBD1,CAMYRDRGTNTGELFF,TGTGCCATGTACCGGGACAGGGGTACGAACACCGGGGAGCTGTTTTTT
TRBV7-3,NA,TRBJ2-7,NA,CASSLSWGPAYEQYF,TGTGCCAGCAGCTTAAGCTGGGGACCTGCCTACGAGCAGTACTTC
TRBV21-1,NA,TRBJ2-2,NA,CASSKENPLAGRNTGELFF,TGTGCCAGCAGCAAAGAAAACCCCCTCGCGGGAAGAAACACCGGGGAGCTGTTTTTT
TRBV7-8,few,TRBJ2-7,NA,CASSTMGHEQYF,TGTGCCAGCAGCACCATGGGCCACGAGCAGTACTTC
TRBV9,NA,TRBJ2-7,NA,CASSVAGSWAEQYF,TGTGCCAGCAGCGTAGCCGGCAGCTGGGCCGAGCAGTACTTC
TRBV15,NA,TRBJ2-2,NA,CATSKGPAVELFF,TGTGCCACCAGCAAGGGGCCCGCCGTGGAGCTGTTTTTT
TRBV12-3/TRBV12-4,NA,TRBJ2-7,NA,CASSAVGRTYEQYF,TGTGCCAGCAGTGCGGTCGGGCGAACCTACGAGCAGTACTTC
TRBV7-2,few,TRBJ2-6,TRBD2,CASSIGRVSGANVLTF,TGTGCCAGCAGTATTGGGAGGGTCTCTGGGGCCAACGTCCTGACTTTC
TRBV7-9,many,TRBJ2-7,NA,CASSPTDRWPYEQYF,TGTGCCAGCAGCCCCACGGACAGATGGCCCTACGAGCAGTACTTC
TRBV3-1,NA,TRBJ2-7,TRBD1,CASSHPDRAYEQYF,TGTGCCAGCAGCCACCCCGACAGGGCCTACGAGCAGTACTTC
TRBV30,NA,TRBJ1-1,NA,CAWSPRGGWPEAFF,TGTGCCTGGAGTCCCCGGGGGGGGTGGCCTGAAGCTTTCTTT